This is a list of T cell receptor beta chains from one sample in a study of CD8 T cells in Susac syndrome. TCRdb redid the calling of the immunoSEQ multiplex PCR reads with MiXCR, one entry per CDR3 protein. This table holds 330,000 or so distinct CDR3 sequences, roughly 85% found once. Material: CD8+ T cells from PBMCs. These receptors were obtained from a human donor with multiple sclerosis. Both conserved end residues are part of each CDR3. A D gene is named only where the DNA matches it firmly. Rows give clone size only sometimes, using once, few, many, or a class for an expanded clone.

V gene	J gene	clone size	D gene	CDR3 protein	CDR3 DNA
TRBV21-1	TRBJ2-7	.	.	CASSNRWRQVAYEQYF	TGTGCCAGCAGCAATCGCTGGCGTCAGGTCGCCTACGAGCAGTACTTC
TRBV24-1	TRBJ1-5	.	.	CATSDGGWQPQHF	TGTGCCACCTCGGACGGCGGGTGGCAGCCCCAGCATTTT
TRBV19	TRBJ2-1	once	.	CASSLDTSLYSYNEQFF	TGTGCCAGTAGCCTGGACACTAGCCTCTACTCCTACAATGAGCAGTTCTTC
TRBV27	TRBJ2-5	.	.	CASSLLRPQGQETQYF	TGTGCCAGCAGTTTACTTCGTCCGCAGGGTCAAGAGACCCAGTACTTC
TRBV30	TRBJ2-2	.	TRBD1	CACSLTDRASTGELFF	TGTGCCTGCTCCCTGACGGACAGGGCGAGCACCGGGGAGCTGTTTTTT
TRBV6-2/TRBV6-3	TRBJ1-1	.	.	CASSYSMRDRGLNTEAFF	TGTGCCAGCAGTTACTCAATGCGGGACCGAGGTTTGAACACTGAAGCTTTCTTT
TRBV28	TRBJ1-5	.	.	CASRWTPNQPQHF	TGTGCCAGCAGGTGGACCCCCAATCAGCCCCAGCATTTT
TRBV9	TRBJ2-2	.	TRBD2	CASSTSGLAGENGAGELFF	TGTGCCAGCAGCACCTCCGGACTAGCGGGAGAAAATGGGGCCGGGGAGCTGTTTTTT
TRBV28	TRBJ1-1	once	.	CASSLHGNTEAFF	TGTGCCAGCAGTTTACACGGCAACACTGAAGCTTTCTTT
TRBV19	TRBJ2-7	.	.	CASSQNTLQNYEQYF	TGTGCCAGTAGCCAGAATACCCTCCAGAACTACGAGCAGTACTTC
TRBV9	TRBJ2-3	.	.	CASSVAGFRTDTQYF	TGTGCCAGCAGCGTAGCAGGGTTCCGCACAGATACGCAGTATTTT
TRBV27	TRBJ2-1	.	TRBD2	CASSSLAGESYNEQFF	TGTGCCAGCAGTTCGCTAGCGGGGGAGTCCTACAATGAGCAGTTCTTC
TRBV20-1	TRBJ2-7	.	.	CSAEGGGLSYEQYF	TGCAGTGCCGAAGGGGGGGGTCTTTCCTACGAGCAGTACTTC
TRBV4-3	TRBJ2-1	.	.	CASSQEISDSSFIIEFF	TGCGCCAGCAGCCAAGAAATATCAGACAGCTCTTTCATTATCGAGTTCTTC
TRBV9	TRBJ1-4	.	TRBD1	CASRPGFRDREKLFF	TGTGCCAGCAGGCCCGGGTTCCGGGACAGGGAAAAACTGTTTTTT
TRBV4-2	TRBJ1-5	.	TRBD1	CASRDRGVNQPQHF	TGTGCCAGCAGGGACAGGGGTGTCAATCAGCCCCAGCATTTT
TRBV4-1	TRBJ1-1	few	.	CASSQVGQGTEAFF	TGCGCCAGCAGCCAAGTCGGTCAGGGAACTGAAGCTTTCTTT
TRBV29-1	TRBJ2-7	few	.	CSVRGGTGYEQYF	TGCAGCGTCCGAGGGGGTACGGGCTACGAGCAGTACTTC
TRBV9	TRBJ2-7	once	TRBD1	CASSQGQGVRYEQYF	TGTGCCAGCAGCCAAGGACAGGGGGTAAGATACGAGCAGTACTTC
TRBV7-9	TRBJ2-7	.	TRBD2	CASSPTGTSGRPYEQYF	TGTGCCAGCAGCCCGACGGGGACTAGCGGAAGACCCTACGAGCAGTACTTC
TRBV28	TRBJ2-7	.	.	CASSLRGFGQGKFYEQYF	TGTGCCAGCAGTTTACGGGGGTTTGGTCAGGGAAAGTTTTACGAGCAGTACTTC
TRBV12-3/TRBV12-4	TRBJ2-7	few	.	CASSFSGVEQYF	TGTGCCAGCAGTTTCTCGGGGGTCGAGCAGTACTTC
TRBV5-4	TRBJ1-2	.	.	CASTPTENYGYTF	TGTGCCAGCACCCCCACAGAGAACTATGGCTACACCTTC
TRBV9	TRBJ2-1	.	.	CASSLHRWSSYNEQFF	TGTGCCAGCAGCCTCCACCGGTGGAGCTCCTACAATGAGCAGTTCTTC